The rows below give T cell receptor beta chains drawn from one sample of a study of PD-1 blockade in classical Hodgkin lymphoma. Profiled with immunoSEQ multiplex PCR; TCRdb holds only in-frame clones, not every one. The table includes around 19,000 clones, around 72% detected once. This specimen was peripheral blood mononuclear cells (PBMCs), taken at baseline. The receptors here all came from a human donor with classical Hodgkin lymphoma. The CDR3 runs from the conserved cysteine through the conserved F or W. Where a row states a size, it is once, few, many or the class of an expanded clone; other rows omit it.

size | V | CDR3
NA | TRBV5-1 | CASSLEGLGPYEQYF
NA | TRBV30 | CAWSAGPHQPQHF
NA | TRBV27 | CASRISTDTQYF
NA | TRBV2 | CASRTGTGDYEQYF
once | TRBV6-5 | CASSYSSTGKYEQFF
medium-sized | TRBV25-1 | CASSGDSQETQYF
few | TRBV25-1 | CASSLPNSPLHF
NA | TRBV5-4 | CASSQATSFMSGANVLTF
NA | TRBV7-9 | CASSIGDDANNEQFF
few | TRBV7-9 | CASSLDASGAEQFF
once | TRBV6-6 | CASSPDYPEGGELFF
NA | TRBV10-3 | CAISWTGGMVTDTQYF
NA | TRBV7-9 | CASSRPGTGSYEQYF
NA | TRBV6-6 | CASSRTSGTSYEQYF